The 15 T cell receptor beta chains below all came from one sample that was sequenced in a study of T cells in Graves' hyperthyroidism and ophthalmopathy. RNA transcripts were the template for amplifying TCR beta CDR3 regions. HTBI primers were employed in a first-round RT-PCR of the TCR CDR3. In TCRdb, the multiplex PCR reads were re-called with MiXCR into one record per CDR3 protein. The table shows about 700,000 distinct CDR3 sequences, with roughly 45% occurring only once. Sequencing used peripheral blood or thyroid tissue (not recorded which). These receptors were taken from an adult man with Graves' disease, either hyperthyroidism or ophthalmopathy (not recorded which).

As for this clonotype: The junction shows a germline mismatch at one end, possibly a read error. This chain connects TRBV10-3 to TRBJ2-7; unclear D gene. CDR1 is ENHRY and CDR2 is SYGVKD in the germline V gene. The CDR3 contains 14 residues. CDR3 DNA sequence: TGTGCCAGCAGTGACGAGGTTTCGGCCTACGAGCAGTACTTC. Its protein product is CASSDEVSAYEQYF.

This rearrangement joins TRBV20-1 to TRBJ2-7; D is possibly TRBD1 or TRBD2 (6 bases each). Deletions cut 3 bases from V and 0 bases from J, with 27 bases between. The CDR3 loop spans 19 amino acids. From germline, CDR1 is DFQATT and CDR2 SNEGSKA (reference sequence). The CDR3 spells CSASDPWRGLGGSSYEQYF. The CDR3 DNA reads TGCAGTGCTAGCGATCCCTGGCGCGGCTTAGGGGGGAGCTCCTACGAGCAGTACTTC.

This chain's CDR3 is CASSYQTSGRAEQYF. CDR3 coding DNA: TGTGCCAGCAGTTACCAGACTAGCGGGAGGGCCGAGCAGTACTTC. The V call is TRBV9, the J call TRBJ2-7; 14 bases are a match to TRBD2. This CDR3 is built from 15 residues. V gave up 5 bases and J gave up 6 bases; unmatched junction bases: 7. The germline gives CDR1 SGDLS, CDR2 YYNGEE.

This clonotype was seen repeatedly, ten times or more. The rearrangement links TRBV2 to TRBJ1-6; 9 bases agree with TRBD1. The germline V gene has CDR1 SNHLY and CDR2 FYNNEI. The CDR3 has 15 residues. The trim removed 6 bases at V and 7 bases at J, leaving 7 bases unmatched. CDR3: CASSSQGAGNSPLHF. In DNA form, the CDR3 reads TGTGCCAGCAGCTCACAGGGGGCAGGGAATTCACCCCTCCACTTT.

The J gene is TRBJ1-4, the V gene TRBV20-1; maybe TRBD1 (5 bases). The ends were cut back, 2 bases at V and 3 bases at J, with 7 bases in the middle. The germline gives CDR1 DFQATT, CDR2 SNEGSKA (reference sequence). The CDR3 sequence is 13 residues long. The CDR3 here is CSARTGANEKLFF. The CDR3 DNA is TGCAGTGCTAGAACAGGTGCTAATGAAAAACTGTTTTTT.

This chain links TRBV25-1 with TRBJ1-2, with D maybe TRBD1 (5 bases). The germline CDR1 and CDR2 sequences are MGHDK and SYGVNS. V lost 6 bases, J lost 8 bases, and 22 bases lay in between. The CDR3 runs to 15 residues. The CDR3 here is CASSQDRDSGGGYTF. Here the CDR3 DNA reads TGTGCCAGCAGCCAAGATAGAGACAGCGGTGGCGGCTACACCTTC.

This chain uses TRBV7-3 with TRBJ1-6, with D possibly matching TRBD1 (6 bases). Germline V CDR1 and CDR2: SGHTA, FQGTGA. Between the trimmed V and J ends, which lost 1 base and 6 bases, there was a span of 13 bases. The CDR3 covers 16 residues. CDR3 sequence reads: CASSLNGRGVNSPLHF. CDR3 coding DNA: TGTGCCAGCAGCTTAAACGGCAGGGGTGTTAATTCACCCCTCCACTTT.

This clonotype was seen many times. This chain uses TRBV7-2 with TRBJ1-2, with D possibly matching TRBD1 (5 bases). This CDR3 comprises 12 residues. V dropped 1 base and J dropped 8 bases, with 8 bases sitting between them. CDR1 SGHTA and CDR2 FQGNSA come from the germline V gene. The CDR3 protein is CASSLGGEGYTF. The CDR3 DNA follows: TGTGCCAGCAGCTTAGGGGGGGAAGGCTACACCTTC.

This clonotype was seen repeatedly, ten times or more. The J gene is TRBJ1-2, the V gene TRBV29-1; unclear D gene. From germline, CDR1 is SQVTM and CDR2 ANQGSEA. This CDR3 contains 14 residues. V shed 0 bases and J shed 3 bases, with 11 bases lying between them. CDR3 sequence: CSVEDITDYYGYTF. CDR3 in DNA: TGCAGCGTTGAAGATATAACAGACTACTATGGCTACACCTTC.

The chain is built from TRBV7-8 and TRBJ1-3, with D maybe TRBD1 (5 bases). Between the trimmed V and J ends, which lost 2 bases and 0 bases, there was a span of 20 bases. Germline assignment: CDR1 SGHVS and CDR2 FQNEAQ. The CDR3 runs to 19 residues. CDR3 bases: TGTGCCAGCAGCTTAAGGAGGCCGGGACGGATGGACTCTGGAAACACCATATATTTT. Its translation is CASSLRRPGRMDSGNTIYF.

The chain recombines TRBV6-6 with TRBJ1-4; 8 nucleotides agree with TRBD1. In germline, CDR1 is MNHNY, CDR2 SVGAGI (reference sequence). Unmatched junction bases numbered 12, after V lost 7 bases and J lost 8 bases. This CDR3 has 15 amino acids. CDR3 bases: TGTGCCAGCAACAAACCAGGACAGGGCAGCGAAAAACTGTTTTTT. This translates into CASNKPGQGSEKLFF.

This clonotype came up many times. The chain joins TRBV7-2 to TRBJ2-7; the D call may be TRBD1 or TRBD2 (5 bases each). With 6 bases removed from V and 0 bases from J, the gap between germline ends came to 15 bases. The germline V gene encodes CDR1 SGHTA and CDR2 FQGNSA. This CDR3 has 15 residues. The CDR3 spells CASRAGTVISYEQYF. The CDR3 coding sequence is TGTGCCAGCAGAGCCGGGACGGTGATCTCCTACGAGCAGTACTTC.

The chain carries TRBV7-2 and TRBJ1-1; D gene ambiguous. In germline, CDR1 is SGHTA, CDR2 FQGNSA. V lost 2 bases to trimming and J lost 2 bases, with 12 bases between them. The CDR3 sequence is 15 residues long. The CDR3 sequence: CASSLSMRGNTEAFF. In DNA form, the CDR3 reads TGTGCCAGCAGCTTAAGCATGCGGGGAAACACTGAAGCTTTCTTT.

The chain recombines TRBV11-2 with TRBJ1-2; D perhaps matches TRBD1 (5 bases). Germline V gene lookup returns CDR1 SGHAT and CDR2 FQNNGV. V gave up 6 bases and J gave up 6 bases, with 20 bases separating them. The length of the CDR3 is 15 residues. CDR3 nucleotides: TGTGCCAGCAGTCCCACTGGGACTCCGGGCAATGGCTACACCTTC. Its translation is CASSPTGTPGNGYTF.

This chain connects TRBV5-1 to TRBJ1-1, with D unresolved. There are 15 residues in the CDR3. V was pared by 0 bases and J by 4 bases, with 13 bases between. The germline V gene has CDR1 SGHRS and CDR2 YFSETQ. The CDR3 nucleotides read TGCGCCAGCAGCTTGGATGGCAGGAAGAGCACTGAAGCTTTCTTT. It yields the protein CASSLDGRKSTEAFF.